These 32 T cell receptor beta chains share one sample of origin, sequenced in a study of a mutant IDH1 vaccine in newly diagnosed glioma. This sample's time point: baseline, week 1 (first vaccination visit). Treatment in this sample: pre-vaccination baseline after standard-of-care therapy. Libraries were prepared by immunoSEQ multiplex PCR; TCRdb keeps only in-frame clonotypes and omits some of them. The data show 45,000 to 70,000 clones, about 91% seen once. This specimen consisted of PBMCs, obtained from a glioma patient treated with radiotherapy, temozolomide or both. Source of these receptors: a man aged 45 to 65 with glioma.

J is TRBJ1-6 and V is TRBV5-1; 11 nucleotides align to TRBD1. Germline values: CDR1 SGHRS, CDR2 YFSETQ. The CDR3 sequence is 19 residues long. The J segment lost 5 bases and the V segment lost 2 bases, leaving 12 bases of the junction unmatched. The CDR3: CASSLPTRDRGVDNSPLHF. Written as DNA, the CDR3 is TGCGCCAGCAGCTTACCGACCCGGGACAGGGGGGTGGATAATTCACCCCTCCACTTT.

V and J are TRBV2 and TRBJ2-7; D assignment may be TRBD1 or TRBD2 (6 bases each). CDR3 length: 12 amino acids. Trimming took off 11 bases at V and 2 bases at J, with 13 bases between the two ends. Germline assignment: CDR1 SNHLY and CDR2 FYNNEI. The CDR3 reads CAGGRLTYEQYF. The CDR3 DNA reads TGTGCCGGGGGGCGGCTCACCTACGAGCAGTACTTC. Full variable domain (missing parts from reference TRBV2 and TRBJ2-7): EPEVTQTPSHQVTQMGQEVILRCVPISNHLYFYWYRQILGQKVEFLVSFYNNEISEKSEIFDDQFSVERPDGSNFTLKIRSTKLEDSAMYFCAGGRLTYEQYFGPGTRLTVT.

The CDR3 DNA reads as TGTGCCAGCTCACGTTCGAGGGCTAACCTGAACACCGGGGAGCTGTTTTTT. Protein: CASSRSRANLNTGELFF. The chain is built from TRBV18 and TRBJ2-2; maybe TRBD2 (5 bases). V lost 4 bases to trimming and J lost 1 base, with 16 bases between them. Germline values: CDR1 KGHSH, CDR2 LQKENI. The CDR3 covers 17 residues.

CDR3 bases: TGCGCCAGCAGCCAAGATACGACGAACACCGGGGAGCTGTTTTTT. Protein sequence: CASSQDTTNTGELFF. The V and J genes are TRBV4-3 and TRBJ2-2; D remains unclear. Trimming left V 0 bases short and J 0 bases short, with 5 bases between. The CDR3 is made up of 15 amino acids. The germline V gene encodes CDR1 LGHNA and CDR2 YSLEER.

This chain links TRBV4-3 with TRBJ1-1; TRBD1 matches 7 bases. The CDR3 spans 15 residues. After removal of 4 bases from V and 1 base from J, the junction contained 6 bases not matched to a gene. Germline values: CDR1 LGHNA, CDR2 YSLEER. The CDR3: CASSLVDRENTEAFF. CDR3 DNA: TGCGCCAGCAGCCTCGTCGACAGGGAGAACACTGAAGCTTTCTTT.

The chain carries TRBV5-8 and TRBJ2-1; D gene uncertain. Germline lookup yields CDR1 SGHTS and CDR2 YDEGEE. The CDR3 has 12 residues. Trimming removed 1 base at V and 9 bases at J, with 8 bases between. The CDR3 is CASSLRVGEQFF. The CDR3 DNA is TGTGCCAGCAGCTTGAGAGTAGGTGAGCAGTTCTTC.

The rearrangement joins TRBV13 to TRBJ2-7; D possibly uses TRBD1 or TRBD2 (5 bases each). The CDR3 sequence is 14 residues long. Trimming removed 3 bases from V and 0 bases from J, with 9 bases in between. CDR1 is PRHDT, CDR2 FYEKMQ, per germline (reference sequence). The CDR3 DNA follows: TGTGCCAGCAGCTTGGGGGTCGGCTCCTACGAGCAGTACTTC. Protein sequence: CASSLGVGSYEQYF.

The chain has TRBV4-1 and TRBJ2-7; 7 bases are a match to TRBD1. The trim removed 3 bases at V and 3 bases at J, leaving 8 bases unmatched. The CDR3 covers 15 residues. Germline V lookup: CDR1 MGHRA, CDR2 YSYEKL. In nucleotides, the CDR3 is TGCGCCAGCAGCCAGGACACAGGGGTGGGCTACGAGCAGTACTTC. The encoded protein is CASSQDTGVGYEQYF.

The chain joins TRBV5-1 to TRBJ1-2; D remains ambiguous. The ends were cut back, 6 bases at V and 4 bases at J, with 19 bases in the middle. Germline lookup yields CDR1 SGHRS and CDR2 YFSETQ. The CDR3 is 15 amino acids. CDR3 residues: CASTEPGRQTYGYTF. The DNA for the CDR3 is TGCGCCAGCACAGAACCAGGCCGCCAGACCTATGGCTACACCTTC.

V gene TRBV7-2 combines with J gene TRBJ1-4; weak D call: TRBD1 (6 bases). Trimming removed 1 base from V and 6 bases from J, with 15 bases in between. CDR1 is SGHTA, CDR2 FQGNSA, per germline. The CDR3 totals 16 residues. The CDR3 is CASSLVLLAGDEKLFF. The CDR3 bases are TGTGCCAGCAGCTTAGTGCTTTTGGCAGGGGATGAAAAACTGTTTTTT.

The chain employs TRBV27 and TRBJ1-1, with TRBD1 matching 8 bases. The germline CDR1 and CDR2 sequences are MNHEY and SMNVEV (reference sequence). This CDR3 has 13 amino acids. V shed 7 bases, J shed 2 bases, and the junction held 3 bases outside the gene matches. The CDR3 sequence is CASKDRVNTEAFF. DNA for the CDR3: TGTGCCAGCAAGGACAGGGTAAACACTGAAGCTTTCTTT.

This clone has only a few counts. This chain joins TRBV29-1 and TRBJ1-2; D unresolved. The V gene's germline CDR1 is SQVTM and CDR2 ANQGSEA. This CDR3 contains 9 residues. Trimming removed 3 bases from V and 7 bases from J, with 3 bases in between. This CDR3 is CSVDAGYTF. DNA for the CDR3: TGCAGCGTTGATGCTGGCTACACCTTC.

This clone was seen a single time. V and J are TRBV11-2 and TRBJ2-5; no definite D call. V was clipped by 1 base and J by 0 bases, with 12 bases between them. The CDR3 runs 16 residues. CDR1 and CDR2 from the germline V gene are SGHAT and FQNNGV. CDR3 DNA sequence: TGTGCCAGCAGCTTAGGCAGCCTCTCGTACCAAGAGACCCAGTACTTC. Translated, it gives CASSLGSLSYQETQYF.

The V and J genes are TRBV6-5 and TRBJ2-5, with no clear D. CDR1 MNHEY and CDR2 SVGAGI come from the germline V gene. The CDR3 runs 15 residues. Trimming removed 2 bases at V and 5 bases at J, with 15 bases between. CDR3 residues: CASSYAGPSAETQYF. CDR3 nucleotides: TGTGCCAGCAGTTACGCAGGCCCTTCAGCGGAGACCCAGTACTTC.

CDR3 protein: CASSPDRGSNQPQHF. CDR3 nucleotide sequence: TGTGCCAGCAGCCCAGACAGGGGTAGCAATCAGCCCCAGCATTTT. The V call is TRBV9, the J call TRBJ1-5; TRBD1 aligns across 8 bases. CDR1 is SGDLS, CDR2 YYNGEE, per germline. The CDR3 extends over 15 amino acids. Trimming took 4 bases from V and 0 from J; bases not matched to a gene: 3.

The gene calls are TRBV6-5 and TRBJ1-2; the D gene is possibly TRBD1 (5 bases). V was pared by 5 bases and J by 3 bases, with 7 bases between. CDR1 MNHEY and CDR2 SVGAGI come from the germline V gene. The CDR3 contains 12 residues. The CDR3 nucleotides read TGTGCCAGCAGTACAGGCGACTATGGCTACACCTTC. This translates into CASSTGDYGYTF.

V usage is TRBV2 and J usage is TRBJ2-5; no clear D. With 3 bases removed from V and 1 base from J, the gap between germline ends came to 3 bases. CDR3 length: 12 residues. Germline lookup yields CDR1 SNHLY and CDR2 FYNNEI. The CDR3 loop reads CASSDSQETQYF. The CDR3 DNA reads TGTGCCAGCAGTGACAGCCAAGAGACCCAGTACTTC.

This clone appeared a single time. This sequence joins TRBV4-3 and TRBJ1-4, with 9 bases fitting TRBD1. CDR1 and CDR2 from the germline V gene are LGHNA and YSLEER. J was trimmed by 5 bases and V by 8 bases; bases with no gene match: 3. There are 13 residues in the CDR3. The CDR3 reads CASQGQGNEKLFF. The CDR3 region has the DNA TGCGCCAGCCAGGGACAGGGCAATGAAAAACTGTTTTTT.

J is TRBJ2-5 and V is TRBV5-1, with 8 bases aligning to TRBD1. J gave up 6 bases and V 2 bases, and 9 bases lay outside the gene matches. The CDR3 contains 15 residues. The germline gives CDR1 SGHRS, CDR2 YFSETQ. The CDR3 nucleotides read TGCGCCAGCAGCTTCAGCGACAGGGGTTTTAAGACCCAGTACTTC. Amino acid sequence: CASSFSDRGFKTQYF.

This chain connects TRBV20-1 to TRBJ2-3; D gene unclear. CDR3 length: 11 residues. The germline gives CDR1 DFQATT, CDR2 SNEGSKA (reference sequence). V was trimmed by 6 bases and J by 5 bases, leaving 9 bases between them. The CDR3, as DNA: TGCAGTGCCCCCCCGGGAGATACGCAGTATTTT. Its protein is CSAPPGDTQYF.

This chain links TRBV21-1 with TRBJ1-1; the listed D gene, TRBD1, was not tested against the DNA. TRBV21-1 is annotated as a pseudogene. CDR3 length: 14 residues. CDR3: CASSKAGQVAGAFF. CDR3 coding DNA: TGTGCCAGCAGCAAAGCAGGACAGGTCGCTGGAGCTTTCTTT.

V is TRBV18 and J is TRBJ1-2; 9 bases match TRBD1. Germline V gene lookup returns CDR1 KGHSH and CDR2 LQKENI. This CDR3 spans 14 amino acids. V lost 3 bases to trimming and J lost 2 bases; unmatched junction nucleotides: 1. The CDR3 loop reads CASSPGQGNYGYTF. The CDR3 nucleotides are TGTGCCAGCTCACCTGGACAGGGGAACTATGGCTACACCTTC.

This clone has only one observation. V is TRBV5-1 and J is TRBJ2-5; TRBD2 is a possible D gene (5 bases). This CDR3 has 15 residues. V lost 0 bases and J lost 6, with 15 bases in between. Germline V lookup: CDR1 SGHRS, CDR2 YFSETQ. CDR3 bases: TGCGCCAGCAGCTTGGCGGGGTCCCGGCTAAAGACCCAGTACTTC. It specifies CASSLAGSRLKTQYF.

The chain has TRBV18 and TRBJ2-2; no clear D. Trimming left V 2 bases short and J 1 base short, with 11 bases between. Germline V CDR1 and CDR2: KGHSH, LQKENI. There are 16 residues in the CDR3. This chain's CDR3 is CASSPWSWENTGELFF. The CDR3 nucleotides read TGTGCCAGCTCACCATGGTCCTGGGAGAACACCGGGGAGCTGTTTTTT.

The chain carries TRBV18 and TRBJ2-3; D possibly matches TRBD1 or TRBD2 (5 bases each). This CDR3 contains 16 residues. V lost 6 bases and J 4 bases, leaving 20 bases between the germline ends. Germline CDR1 reads KGHSH; CDR2 reads LQKENI. The CDR3 DNA sequence: TGTGCCAGCTCGGCCGGGACCCGGCGGCGAGCAGATACGCAGTATTTT. Its protein is CASSAGTRRRADTQYF.

In its sample, this clone was seen a few times. The chain links TRBV4-1 to TRBJ1-1; the D is unclear. Trimming removed 0 bases at V and 0 bases at J, with 11 bases between. From germline, CDR1 is MGHRA and CDR2 YSYEKL. This CDR3 has 16 residues. CDR3 in amino acids: CASSQEATPVNTEAFF. The CDR3 region has the DNA TGCGCCAGCAGCCAAGAAGCTACACCCGTGAACACTGAAGCTTTCTTT.

The chain joins TRBV14 to TRBJ2-7, with D possibly being TRBD2 (5 bases). Trimming pared 4 bases from V and 2 bases from J, leaving 15 bases between. CDR1 is SGHDN, CDR2 FVKESK, per germline. CDR3 size: 15 residues. The CDR3 DNA follows: TGTGCCAGCAGCCCCAGAGGGCCGGGCCCCTACGAGCAGTACTTC. Encoded protein: CASSPRGPGPYEQYF.

The chain has TRBV29-1 and TRBJ2-2; TRBD1 is a possible D gene (6 bases). The CDR3 sequence is 14 residues long. Trimming took 3 bases from V and 4 from J, leaving 12 bases between them. The germline V gene encodes CDR1 SQVTM and CDR2 ANQGSEA. The CDR3 loop reads CSVDGRGGTGELFF. CDR3 DNA sequence: TGCAGCGTTGACGGCAGGGGCGGCACCGGGGAGCTGTTTTTT.

The genes are TRBV18 and TRBJ2-7, with D perhaps given as TRBD1 or TRBD2 (5 bases each). The CDR3 has 15 amino acids. V was clipped by 3 bases and J by 0 bases, with 12 bases between them. Looked up from germline, CDR1 is KGHSH and CDR2 is LQKENI. The CDR3 loop is CASSPARGSSYEQYF. The CDR3 nucleotides read TGTGCCAGCTCACCCGCCCGGGGCAGCTCCTACGAGCAGTACTTC.

The rearrangement links TRBV7-6 to TRBJ2-2; 7 nucleotides agree with TRBD1. This CDR3 contains 16 residues. V dropped 3 bases and J dropped 6; count of bases not matched to a gene: 10. Germline CDR1 and CDR2: SGHVS and FNYEAQ. DNA for the CDR3: TGTGCCAGCAGCTTTCCGGCAGGGGGTTTGTCCGGGGAGCTGTTTTTT. Encoded protein: CASSFPAGGLSGELFF. Based on the CDR3 plus reference TRBV7-6 and TRBJ2-2, the full variable domain is GAGVSQSPRYKVTKRGQDVALRCDPISGHVSLYWYRQALGQGPEFLTYFNYEAQQDKSGLPNDRFSAERPEGSISTLTIQRTEQRDSAMYRCASSFPAGGLSGELFFGEGSRLTVL.

DNA of the CDR3: TGTGCCAGCAGTGAAGGGGGGCAGGGTACAGATACGCAGTATTTT. Translation gives CASSEGGQGTDTQYF. V usage is TRBV6-1 and J usage is TRBJ2-3; D is perhaps TRBD1 (6 bases). Trimming took off 1 base at V and 3 bases at J, with 11 bases between the two ends. Germline CDR1 reads MNHNS; CDR2 reads SASEGT. CDR3 length equals 15 residues.

This clone has a single count. V and J are TRBV29-1 and TRBJ2-7, with 13 bases identical to TRBD2. Losses at the gene ends were 7 bases for V and 6 bases for J; bases not matched to a gene: 9. This CDR3 is built from 14 residues. Germline lookup yields CDR1 SQVTM and CDR2 ANQGSEA. This chain's CDR3 is CSGVLAGGPSEQYF. The CDR3 nucleotides read TGCAGCGGGGTACTAGCGGGAGGGCCAAGCGAGCAGTACTTC.